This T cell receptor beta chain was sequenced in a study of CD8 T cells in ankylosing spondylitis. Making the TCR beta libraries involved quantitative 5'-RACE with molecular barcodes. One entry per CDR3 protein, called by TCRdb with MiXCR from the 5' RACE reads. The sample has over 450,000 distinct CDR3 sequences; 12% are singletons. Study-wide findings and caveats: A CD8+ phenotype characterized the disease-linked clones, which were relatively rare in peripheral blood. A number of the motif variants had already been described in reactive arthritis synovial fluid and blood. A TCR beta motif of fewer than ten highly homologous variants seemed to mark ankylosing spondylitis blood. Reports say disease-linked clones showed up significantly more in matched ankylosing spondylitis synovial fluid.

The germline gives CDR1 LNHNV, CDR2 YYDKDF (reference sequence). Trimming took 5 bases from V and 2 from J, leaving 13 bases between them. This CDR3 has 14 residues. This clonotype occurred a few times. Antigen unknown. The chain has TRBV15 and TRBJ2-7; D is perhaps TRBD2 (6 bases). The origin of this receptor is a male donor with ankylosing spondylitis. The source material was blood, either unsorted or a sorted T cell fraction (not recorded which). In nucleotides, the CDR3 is TGTGCCACCAGCCAGCGACTAGGTGCCTACGAGCAGTACTTC. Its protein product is CATSQRLGAYEQYF.